The 14 T cell receptor beta chains below all came from one sample that was sequenced in a study of cytomegalovirus exposure and HLA in healthy donors. Primers: 60 Vbeta forward and 13 Jbeta reverse. Sequenced by immunoSEQ multiplex PCR; TCRdb stores in-frame clones only, minus some. The table shows 130,000 or so clones, with roughly 62% occurring only once. Sequencing was done on a sample of PBMCs. These receptors were taken from a male donor in good health and CMV-seronegative.

This chain uses TRBV19 with TRBJ1-4; 7 bases line up with TRBD1. The CDR3 has 15 residues. Unmatched junction bases numbered 1, after V lost 3 bases and J lost 0 bases. Germline V gives CDR1 LNHDA, CDR2 SQIVND (reference sequence). Here the CDR3 reads CASSIGTATNEKLFF. The CDR3 DNA reads as TGTGCCAGTAGTATTGGGACAGCAACTAATGAAAAACTGTTTTTT.

The chain uses TRBV27 and TRBJ1-2; 8 bases line up with TRBD1. The CDR3 is 14 residues long. In germline, CDR1 is MNHEY, CDR2 SMNVEV (reference sequence). Trimming removed 5 bases from V and 7 bases from J; junction bases left unmatched: 9. The CDR3 DNA reads TGTGCCAGCAGTAGCCGCAGGGGGCTCCTTGGCTACACCTTC. This codes for CASSSRRGLLGYTF.

The chain couples TRBV13 to TRBJ1-6, with D tentatively TRBD1 (5 bases). Between the trimmed V and J ends, which lost 6 bases and 11 bases, there was a span of 20 bases. Germline-derived CDR1 and CDR2 are PRHDT and FYEKMQ (reference sequence). This CDR3 contains 15 residues. The CDR3 sequence is CASSLGGTDAPPLHF. The DNA for the CDR3 is TGTGCCAGCAGTCTGGGCGGGACCGACGCTCCACCCCTCCACTTT. Based on the CDR3 plus reference TRBV13 and TRBJ1-6, the full variable domain is AAGVIQSPRHLIKEKRETATLKCYPIPRHDTVYWYQQGPGQDPQFLISFYEKMQSDKGSIPDRFSAQQFSDYHSELNMSSLELGDSALYFCASSLGGTDAPPLHFGNGTRLTVT.

This clone was counted only a few times. This sequence joins TRBV5-6 and TRBJ2-3; 8 bases fit TRBD2. This CDR3 has 15 residues. Germline V lookup: CDR1 SGHDT, CDR2 YYEEEE. Trimming removed 7 bases from V and 6 bases from J; junction bases left unmatched: 13. Here the CDR3 reads CASGGGTSGVDTQYF. CDR3 sequence (DNA): TGTGCCAGCGGGGGCGGGACTAGTGGTGTTGATACGCAGTATTTT.

The CDR3 region is CASRPTSSGNTIYF. CDR3 nucleotides: TGTGCCAGCAGACCCACCAGCTCTGGAAACACCATATATTTT. The chain is built from TRBV2 and TRBJ1-3; D remains unclear. Germline lookup yields CDR1 SNHLY and CDR2 FYNNEI. V was trimmed by 6 bases and J by 0 bases, leaving 9 bases between them. The CDR3 extends over 14 amino acids.

This clone was detected a few times. The V gene is TRBV28, the J gene TRBJ2-7, with 7 bases identical to TRBD1. CDR1 is MDHEN, CDR2 SYDVKM, per germline. The CDR3 runs to 12 residues. V lost 5 bases and J lost 4; bases outside the gene matches: 2. The CDR3 DNA is TGTGCCAGCAGTGTGACAGGGTACGAGCAGTACTTC. Residues: CASSVTGYEQYF.

J is TRBJ1-6 and V is TRBV10-3; D is possibly TRBD1 (5 bases). The germline gives CDR1 ENHRY, CDR2 SYGVKD. Between the trimmed V and J ends, which lost 10 bases and 8 bases, there was a span of 15 bases. The CDR3 has 13 amino acids. The CDR3 DNA follows: TGTGCCACCCAGGGAAACGAGGATTCACCCCTCCACTTT. Amino acid sequence: CATQGNEDSPLHF.

This clone was picked up a small number of times. This chain joins TRBV2 and TRBJ2-5; tentative D call: TRBD1 (5 bases). The germline CDR1 and CDR2 sequences are SNHLY and FYNNEI. V was pared by 3 bases and J by 7 bases, with 15 bases between. There are 14 residues in the CDR3. The CDR3 loop reads CASSEVQGFGTQYF. The CDR3 DNA reads TGTGCCAGCAGTGAGGTCCAGGGTTTTGGGACCCAGTACTTC.

The rearrangement joins TRBV2 to TRBJ1-2; 7 positions agree with TRBD1. Trimming cost V 4 bases and J 1 base; bases outside gene matches: 0. The CDR3 has 13 residues. The V gene's germline CDR1 is SNHLY and CDR2 FYNNEI. The CDR3 nucleotides read TGTGCCAGCAGTGGACAGGGTAACTATGGCTACACCTTC. Protein: CASSGQGNYGYTF.

This chain joins TRBV2 and TRBJ2-5, with D possibly TRBD2 on 6 matching bases. V lost 6 bases, J lost 1 base, and 18 bases lay in between. The CDR3 has 16 amino acids. The germline CDR1 and CDR2 sequences are SNHLY and FYNNEI. CDR3 amino acids: CASSQTSLDLQETQYF. For the CDR3, the DNA is TGTGCCAGCAGCCAAACTAGCTTGGATCTCCAAGAGACCCAGTACTTC.

The rearrangement links TRBV5-1 to TRBJ1-4; D remains ambiguous. Trimming removed 0 bases from V and 4 bases from J, with 7 bases in between. From germline, CDR1 is SGHRS and CDR2 YFSETQ. The CDR3 covers 14 residues. CDR3 in amino acids: CASSLGAINEKLFF. CDR3 nucleotide sequence: TGCGCCAGCAGCTTGGGGGCTATTAATGAAAAACTGTTTTTT.

This clone rates as medium-sized. Other nucleotide sequences from this sample produce the same CDR3. The chain is built from TRBV5-6 and TRBJ1-1; D uncertain. This CDR3 spans 12 amino acids. Germline assignment: CDR1 SGHDT and CDR2 YYEEEE. With 2 bases removed from V and 4 bases from J, the gap between germline ends came to 6 bases. In DNA, the CDR3 is TGTGCCAGCAGCTTAAGAGGCACTGAAGCTTTCTTT. It specifies CASSLRGTEAFF. Drawing the rest from reference TRBV5-6 and TRBJ1-1, the complete variable domain is DAGVTQSPTHLIKTRGQQVTLRCSPKSGHDTVSWYQQALGQGPQFIFQYYEEEERQRGNFPDRFSGHQFPNYSSELNVNALLLGDSALYLCASSLRGTEAFFGQGTRLTVV.

The chain couples TRBV4-1 to TRBJ1-2; 7 nucleotides line up with TRBD1. V gave up 1 base and J gave up 2 bases; unmatched junction bases: 4. The CDR3 totals 15 residues. Per the germline V gene, CDR1 is MGHRA and CDR2 is YSYEKL. CDR3: CASSQGQGPNYGYTF. Here the CDR3 DNA reads TGCGCCAGCAGCCAAGGACAGGGCCCAAACTATGGCTACACCTTC.

V gene TRBV5-1 combines with J gene TRBJ2-7; no firm D call. This CDR3 has 14 residues. The V and J ends lost 1 base and 2 bases respectively, with 10 bases between them. Germline V gene data show CDR1 as SGHRS and CDR2 as YFSETQ. In DNA, the CDR3 is TGCGCCAGCAGCTTGAATGGCAGGCCCTACGAGCAGTACTTC. This gives the protein CASSLNGRPYEQYF.